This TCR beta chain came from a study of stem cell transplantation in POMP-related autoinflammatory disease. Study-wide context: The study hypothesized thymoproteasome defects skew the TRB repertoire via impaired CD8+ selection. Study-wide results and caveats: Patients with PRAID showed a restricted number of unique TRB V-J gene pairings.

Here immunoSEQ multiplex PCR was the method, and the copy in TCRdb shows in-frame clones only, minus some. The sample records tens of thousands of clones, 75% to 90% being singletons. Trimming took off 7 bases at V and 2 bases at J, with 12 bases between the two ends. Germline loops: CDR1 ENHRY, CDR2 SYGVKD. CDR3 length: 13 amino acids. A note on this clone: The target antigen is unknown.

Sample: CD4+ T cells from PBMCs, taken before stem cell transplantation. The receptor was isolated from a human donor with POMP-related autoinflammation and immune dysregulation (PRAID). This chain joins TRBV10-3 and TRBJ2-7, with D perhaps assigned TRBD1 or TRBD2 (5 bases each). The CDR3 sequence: CAITDGTAYEQYF. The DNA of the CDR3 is TGTGCCATCACCGATGGGACGGCCTACGAGCAGTACTTC.